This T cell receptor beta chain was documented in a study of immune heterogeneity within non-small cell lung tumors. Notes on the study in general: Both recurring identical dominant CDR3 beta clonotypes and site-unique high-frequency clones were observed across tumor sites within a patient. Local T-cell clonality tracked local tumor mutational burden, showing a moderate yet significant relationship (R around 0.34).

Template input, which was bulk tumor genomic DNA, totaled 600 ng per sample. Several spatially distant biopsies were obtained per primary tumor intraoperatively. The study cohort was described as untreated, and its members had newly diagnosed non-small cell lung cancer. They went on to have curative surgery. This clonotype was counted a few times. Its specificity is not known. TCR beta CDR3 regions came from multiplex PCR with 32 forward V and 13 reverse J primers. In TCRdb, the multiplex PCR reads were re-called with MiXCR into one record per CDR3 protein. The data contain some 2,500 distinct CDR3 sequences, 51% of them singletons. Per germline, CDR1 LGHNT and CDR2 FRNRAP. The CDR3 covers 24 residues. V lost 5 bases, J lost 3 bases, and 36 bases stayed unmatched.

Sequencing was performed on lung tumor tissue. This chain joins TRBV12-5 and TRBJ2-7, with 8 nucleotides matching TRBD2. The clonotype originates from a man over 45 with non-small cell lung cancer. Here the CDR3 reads CASGPLHGTTDSGVAGTRVYEQYF. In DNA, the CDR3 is TGTGCTAGTGGTCCCCTTCACGGGACAACGGACTCAGGAGTTGCCGGGACTAGGGTCTACGAGCAGTACTTC.